In this sample, the clone carrying this T cell receptor beta chain turned up a few times. This CDR3 has 17 residues. V dropped 4 bases and J dropped 0; count of bases not matched to a gene: 10. The germline V gene has CDR1 SGDLS and CDR2 YYNGEE. The sample is drawn from a study of blood T cell repertoires in COVID-19. The participants were between roughly 18 and 89 years old and came from under 25 US areas. Donors were grouped by their self-reported clinical history. TCRdb's copy holds only in-frame clones and misses some; the assay was immunoSEQ multiplex PCR. Of roughly 230,000 clones in the sample, around 90% were seen once.

This TCR was recovered from a man aged 25 to 40 in a cohort exposed to, infected with or recovered from COVID-19 (not recorded which). Input material: PBMCs or T cells enriched from blood (not recorded which). The chain couples TRBV9 to TRBJ2-3, with 8 nucleotides matching TRBD2. CDR3 in DNA: TGTGCCAGCAGCCCTGGTAGCGGGAAAACTAGCACAGATACGCAGTATTTT. Protein: CASSPGSGKTSTDTQYF.